The rows below give T cell receptor beta chains drawn from one sample of a study of early T cells in non-severe SARS-CoV-2 infection. TCRdb called the 5' RACE reads again in MiXCR, with one record for every CDR3 protein. The sample holds under 90,000 distinct CDR3 sequences, 14% seen once. Sequencing input: whole blood. The source is an adult who was a healthcare worker with PCR-confirmed SARS-CoV-2 infection or an uninfected control (not recorded which). Each CDR3 is given with its conserved first and last residue. A D gene is named only where the DNA matches it firmly. Rows may omit the clone size; those that give it use once, few, many or a size class.

v_call,j_call,d_call,clone_size,cdr3_aa,cdr3_nt
TRBV28,TRBJ1-3,-,many,CAIQSSGNTIYF,TGTGCCATCCAGAGCTCTGGAAACACCATATATTTT
TRBV29-1,TRBJ2-7,-,many,CSVEEVASTYEQYF,TGCAGCGTTGAAGAGGTGGCCAGCACCTACGAGCAGTACTTC
TRBV4-2,TRBJ1-5,-,few,CASSPERTGVVNQPQHF,TGTGCCAGCAGCCCCGAAAGGACCGGAGTAGTCAATCAGCCCCAGCATTTT
TRBV11-2,TRBJ1-2,-,-,CASSLARGGYGYTF,TGTGCCAGCAGCTTAGCCAGGGGAGGTTACGGCTACACCTTC
TRBV7-9,TRBJ2-3,-,few,CASSDTRRASTDTQYF,TGTGCCAGCAGCGATACCCGACGGGCTAGCACAGATACGCAGTATTTT
TRBV7-6,TRBJ2-2,-,many,CASSLGAPGTGELFF,TGTGCCAGCAGCTTAGGAGCCCCCGGGACCGGGGAGCTGTTTTTT
TRBV27,TRBJ1-4,-,few,CASSADHRNNEKLFF,TGTGCCAGCAGCGCCGATCACAGAAATAATGAAAAACTGTTTTTT
TRBV11-2,TRBJ1-2,-,few,CASSSLHSEGIYGYTF,TGTGCCAGCAGCTCTCTGCACTCTGAGGGAATCTATGGCTACACCTTC
TRBV29-1,TRBJ1-3,TRBD1,-,CSVDGTGSGNTIYF,TGCAGCGTTGACGGGACAGGCTCTGGAAACACCATATATTTT
TRBV10-3,TRBJ2-7,-,once,CAISEYAGGASYEQYF,TGTGCCATCAGTGAGTACGCTGGCGGGGCCTCCTACGAGCAGTACTTC
TRBV6-6,TRBJ1-2,TRBD1,-,CASSYSSGGLGYTF,TGTGCCAGCAGTTACTCGTCAGGGGGCTTAGGCTACACCTTC
TRBV7-9,TRBJ2-2,-,few,CASSNRGGTGELFF,TGTGCCAGCAGCAACAGGGGAGGCACCGGGGAGCTGTTTTTT
TRBV7-2,TRBJ2-7,TRBD1,-,CASSLTGQGSYEQYF,TGTGCCAGCAGCCTAACTGGACAGGGGTCCTACGAGCAGTACTTC
TRBV6-2/TRBV6-3,TRBJ2-1,TRBD2,few,CASSYWTSGGAGEQFF,TGTGCCAGCAGTTATTGGACTAGCGGGGGGGCAGGTGAGCAGTTCTTC
TRBV6-2/TRBV6-3,TRBJ1-2,-,-,CASRSGNYGYTF,TGTGCCAGCAGGTCGGGCAACTATGGCTACACCTTC
TRBV5-1,TRBJ2-5,-,-,CASSLNAQETQYF,TGCGCCAGCAGCTTAAACGCTCAAGAGACCCAGTACTTC
TRBV29-1,TRBJ2-7,-,many,CSVVRGGLSYEQYF,TGCAGCGTTGTGAGGGGGGGCCTCTCCTACGAGCAGTACTTC
TRBV7-2,TRBJ2-7,-,many,CASSLVDSSDYEQYF,TGTGCCAGCAGCTTAGTCGACAGCTCCGACTACGAGCAGTACTTC
TRBV3-1,TRBJ1-2,-,-,CASSQDGQAKGYTF,TGTGCCAGCAGCCAAGACGGGCAGGCGAAGGGCTACACCTTC
TRBV24-1,TRBJ2-1,-,-,CATSVLNEQFF,TGTGCCACCAGTGTCCTCAATGAGCAGTTCTTC
TRBV20-1,TRBJ2-3,TRBD2,-,CSAVAGGRTDTQYF,TGCAGTGCTGTAGCGGGGGGCCGCACAGATACGCAGTATTTT
TRBV16,TRBJ2-5,-,-,CASSQPPKGVVETQYF,TGTGCCAGCAGCCAACCTCCGAAAGGCGTCGTAGAGACCCAGTACTTC
TRBV6-1,TRBJ1-2,TRBD1,few,CASSGTGVGYTF,TGTGCCAGCAGTGGGACAGGGGTCGGCTACACCTTC
TRBV10-3,TRBJ2-2,TRBD2,-,CAISESGLAPGELFF,TGTGCCATCAGTGAGTCCGGACTAGCCCCCGGGGAGCTGTTTTTT
TRBV12-3/TRBV12-4,TRBJ1-5,-,-,CASSLVGGRGNQPQHF,TGTGCCAGCAGTTTAGTCGGGGGCCGGGGCAATCAGCCCCAGCATTTT
TRBV6-2/TRBV6-3,TRBJ2-7,-,-,CAGGLGQGLTWVNYEQYF,TGTGCCGGAGGTCTCGGGCAGGGCCTCACATGGGTCAATTACGAGCAGTACTTC
TRBV7-9,TRBJ2-7,-,-,CASSSGRSEQYF,TGTGCCAGCAGCTCTGGGCGGTCCGAGCAGTACTTC
TRBV29-1,TRBJ1-4,-,few,CSATGSDEKLFF,TGCAGCGCCACAGGGTCTGATGAAAAACTGTTTTTT
TRBV12-3/TRBV12-4,TRBJ2-1,-,-,CASSFSGIGRHEQFF,TGTGCCAGCAGTTTCTCAGGGATTGGAAGACACGAGCAGTTCTTC
TRBV7-7,TRBJ2-1,TRBD2,-,CASSSLPAGGPNEQFF,TGTGCTAGCAGCTCTCTCCCCGCGGGGGGGCCCAATGAGCAGTTCTTC
TRBV28,TRBJ2-7,TRBD2,-,CASSLGLAAYEQYF,TGTGCCAGCAGTTTGGGACTAGCGGCCTACGAGCAGTACTTC
TRBV29-1,TRBJ2-3,-,many,CSVDSTDTQYF,TGCAGCGTTGACAGCACAGATACGCAGTATTTT
TRBV27,TRBJ2-5,-,few,CASSFREGETQYF,TGTGCCAGCAGTTTTAGGGAAGGAGAGACCCAGTACTTC